These 26 T cell receptor beta chains share one sample of origin, sequenced in a study of cytomegalovirus exposure and HLA in healthy donors. The study ran its PCR with 60 Vbeta and 13 Jbeta primers. Profiling relied on immunoSEQ multiplex PCR, and the TCRdb table lists in-frame clones only, not all of them. The profile shows roughly 110,000 clones, more than 65% of them singletons. Specimen: PBMCs. These receptors were obtained from a middle-aged man in good health and CMV-seropositive.

This chain connects TRBV7-2 to TRBJ1-5; D ambiguous. The V and J ends lost 1 base and 0 bases respectively, with 13 bases between them. The CDR3 contains 17 residues. CDR1 and CDR2 from the germline V gene are SGHTA and FQGNSA. The CDR3 sequence: CASSLEVPLLSNQPQHF. The CDR3, as DNA: TGTGCCAGCAGCTTAGAAGTTCCATTACTTAGCAATCAGCCCCAGCATTTT.

The chain is built from TRBV7-3 and TRBJ1-2; 12 bases are a match to TRBD1. The germline V gene has CDR1 SGHTA and CDR2 FQGTGA. The junction had 19 bases not matched to a gene; V was cut back by 2 bases and J by 9 bases. The CDR3 consists of 19 residues. The CDR3 coding sequence is TGTGCCAGCAGCTTAGATGGGGAGTCCGGGACAGGGGGCCAGAATAGCTACACCTTC. Encoded protein: CASSLDGESGTGGQNSYTF.

The V and J genes are TRBV28 and TRBJ2-4, with TRBD1 as a possible D gene (6 bases). The germline V gene encodes CDR1 MDHEN and CDR2 SYDVKM. The CDR3 sequence is 14 residues long. V was trimmed by 6 bases and J by 6 bases, leaving 15 bases between them. The CDR3 reads CASRQDRIGNIQYF. CDR3 DNA: TGTGCCAGCAGACAGGACAGAATCGGAAACATTCAGTACTTC.

The chain recombines TRBV2 with TRBJ2-2; 9 bases align to TRBD2. Germline V gene sequence: CDR1 SNHLY, CDR2 FYNNEI. The ends lost 8 bases at V and 5 bases at J; junction bases unmatched: 12. The CDR3 totals 16 residues. DNA of the CDR3: TGTGCCAGCGGACTCGGTAGCGGGGGCAGGACCGGGGAGCTGTTTTTT. The encoded protein is CASGLGSGGRTGELFF.

The chain has TRBV30 and TRBJ1-4; D might be TRBD1 (5 bases). Germline lookup yields CDR1 GTSNPN and CDR2 SVGIG (reference sequence). Deletions cut 1 base from V and 2 bases from J, with 8 bases between. CDR3 length equals 14 residues. CDR3 amino acids: CAWSAGHTNEKLFF. In DNA, the CDR3 is TGTGCCTGGAGTGCAGGACACACTAATGAAAAACTGTTTTTT. The whole variable domain, remainder taken from reference TRBV30 and TRBJ1-4, is SQTIHQWPATLVQPVGSPLSLECTVEGTSNPNLYWYRQAAGRGLQLLFYSVGIGQISSEVPQNLSASRPQDRQFILSSKKLLLSDSGFYLCAWSAGHTNEKLFFGSGTQLSVL.

This chain connects TRBV6-5 to TRBJ2-1; D is possibly TRBD2 (5 bases). CDR1 is MNHEY and CDR2 is SVGAGI in the germline V gene. V gave up 11 bases and J gave up 0 bases, with 17 bases separating them. The CDR3 has 15 amino acids. DNA for the CDR3: TGTGCCTCGGGTCTGGGAGACGACTCCTACAATGAGCAGTTCTTC. This sequence encodes CASGLGDDSYNEQFF.

This chain uses TRBV7-9 with TRBJ2-1; 10 bases match TRBD1. The junction had 12 bases not matched to a gene; V was cut back by 5 bases and J by 8 bases. Germline CDR1 is SEHNR and CDR2 is FQNEAQ (reference sequence). The CDR3 sequence is 16 residues long. The CDR3 spells CASSPRGQGLWDEQFF. In DNA form, the CDR3 reads TGTGCCAGCAGCCCCCGGGGACAGGGGCTTTGGGATGAGCAGTTCTTC.

The genes are TRBV9 and TRBJ2-2, with TRBD1 matching 7 bases. This CDR3 contains 14 residues. Looked up from germline, CDR1 is SGDLS and CDR2 is YYNGEE. The ends lost 7 bases at V and 5 bases at J; junction bases unmatched: 8. In DNA form, the CDR3 reads TGTGCCAGCCGACAGGGACAGACGACCGGGGAGCTGTTTTTT. Its translation: CASRQGQTTGELFF.

This clone has more than one count but fewer than ten. This chain uses TRBV6-1 with TRBJ2-7; weak D call: TRBD2 (5 bases). Germline CDR1 MNHNS, CDR2 SASEGT. V was pared by 2 bases and J by 0 bases, with 17 bases between. CDR3 length equals 17 residues. The CDR3 DNA sequence: TGTGCCAGCAGTGAAAGCGGCAGGACGGGGAGCTCCTACGAGCAGTACTTC. Residues: CASSESGRTGSSYEQYF.

The chain combines TRBV28 with TRBJ2-3; unclear D gene. Trimming removed 6 bases at V and 1 base at J, with 11 bases between. This CDR3 is 14 amino acids long. Germline CDR1 and CDR2: MDHEN and SYDVKM. The CDR3 DNA reads as TGTGCCAGCAGCTGGAGTCTTCGCACAGATACGCAGTATTTT. Translating gives CASSWSLRTDTQYF. Looking up the rest from reference TRBV28 and TRBJ2-3 gives the full variable domain: DVKVTQSSRYLVKRTGEKVFLECVQDMDHENMFWYRQDPGLGLRLIYFSYDVKMKEKGDIPEGYSVSREKKERFSLILESASTNQTSMYLCASSWSLRTDTQYFGPGTRLTVL.

The rearrangement links TRBV9 to TRBJ2-5; 9 bases agree with TRBD2. The junction had 7 bases not matched to a gene; V was cut back by 3 bases and J by 7 bases. The germline V gene has CDR1 SGDLS and CDR2 YYNGEE. This CDR3 region has 14 residues. The DNA for the CDR3 is TGTGCCAGCAGCGACTTTGGAGCGGGGGGGACCCAGTACTTC. Its translation: CASSDFGAGGTQYF.

The chain employs TRBV6-5 and TRBJ2-7, with 8 nucleotides matching TRBD1. The CDR3 consists of 14 residues. Germline CDR1 and CDR2: MNHEY and SVGAGI. Losses at the gene ends were 7 bases for V and 2 bases for J; bases not matched to a gene: 7. The CDR3 sequence is CASKGGQETYEQYF. CDR3 DNA sequence: TGTGCCAGCAAGGGGGGACAGGAAACCTACGAGCAGTACTTC.

The chain uses TRBV6-5 and TRBJ2-7; D is possibly TRBD2 (6 bases). The CDR3 consists of 13 residues. V was shortened by 5 bases and J by 3 bases, with 11 bases between the two germline ends. Per the germline V gene, CDR1 is MNHEY and CDR2 is SVGAGI. CDR3 nucleotide sequence: TGTGCCAGCAGTGCCTCGGGGGACTACGAGCAGTACTTC. Its protein product is CASSASGDYEQYF.

This clone appeared a few times. The chain combines TRBV19 with TRBJ1-5, with a weak D call TRBD1 (5 bases). The CDR3 totals 16 residues. Germline values: CDR1 LNHDA, CDR2 SQIVND (reference sequence). V dropped 6 bases and J dropped 2 bases, with 17 bases sitting between them. CDR3 loop: CASSPGAGGGNQPQHF. Here the CDR3 DNA reads TGTGCCAGTAGCCCTGGGGCGGGGGGGGGCAATCAGCCCCAGCATTTT.

This chain links TRBV29-1 with TRBJ2-1; D ambiguous. CDR3 size: 12 residues. Trimming cost V 0 bases and J 8 bases, with 8 bases left between them. Germline lookup yields CDR1 SQVTM and CDR2 ANQGSEA. In nucleotides, the CDR3 is TGCAGCGTTGAAGACGGGTCGGATGAGCAGTTCTTC. Its protein product is CSVEDGSDEQFF.

This clone was detected only once. The chain joins TRBV19 to TRBJ2-3, with 9 bases that match TRBD2. Germline CDR1 and CDR2: LNHDA and SQIVND (reference sequence). This CDR3 comprises 15 residues. The V and J ends lost 5 bases and 4 bases, in that order; junction bases with no gene match: 7. CDR3 sequence reads: CASSRVAGDPDTQYF. The CDR3 coding sequence is TGTGCCAGTAGTCGGGTAGCGGGGGACCCAGATACGCAGTATTTT.

This chain links TRBV6-5 with TRBJ1-2, with D tentatively TRBD1 (6 bases). The ends were cut back, 6 bases at V and 5 bases at J, with 16 bases in the middle. CDR3 size: 14 residues. Germline CDR1 reads MNHEY; CDR2 reads SVGAGI. This chain's CDR3 is CASSRTASFYGYTF. In nucleotides, the CDR3 is TGTGCCAGCAGCCGGACAGCCTCCTTTTATGGCTACACCTTC.

The CDR3 sequence is CASSTGPGQGLRTEAFF. CDR3 in DNA: TGTGCCAGCAGCACCGGTCCAGGACAGGGGTTAAGGACTGAAGCTTTCTTT. V usage is TRBV7-9 and J usage is TRBJ1-1; the match to TRBD1 covers 9 bases. The trim removed 5 bases at V and 5 bases at J, leaving 15 bases unmatched. Germline V gene data show CDR1 as SEHNR and CDR2 as FQNEAQ (reference sequence). This CDR3 has 17 amino acids.

J is TRBJ1-1 and V is TRBV6-5; 7 positions match TRBD1. Germline CDR1 MNHEY, CDR2 SVGAGI. V lost 4 bases to trimming and J lost 1 base; unmatched junction nucleotides: 6. The CDR3 spans 15 residues. The CDR3, as DNA: TGTGCCAGCAGTTCAGACAGGGTCGGGAACACTGAAGCTTTCTTT. Translation: CASSSDRVGNTEAFF.

In its sample, this clone was seen a few times. This sample includes further DNA sequences coding for the same CDR3. The chain carries TRBV28 and TRBJ2-7; D ambiguous. The CDR3 has 13 residues. Germline V lookup: CDR1 MDHEN, CDR2 SYDVKM. The V and J ends lost 1 base and 4 bases respectively, with 8 bases between them. DNA of the CDR3: TGTGCCAGCAGTTTATCGCCAACTTACGAGCAGTACTTC. This codes for CASSLSPTYEQYF.

This chain links TRBV14 with TRBJ2-5; TRBD2 matches at 7 bases. Germline V gene sequence: CDR1 SGHDN, CDR2 FVKESK. V gave up 0 bases and J gave up 1 base; unmatched junction bases: 11. There are 18 residues in the CDR3. CDR3 amino acids: CASSQDRFPSGRQETQYF. The CDR3 bases are TGTGCCAGCAGCCAAGATCGGTTCCCTAGCGGACGCCAAGAGACCCAGTACTTC.

The chain is built from TRBV15 and TRBJ1-5; D may be TRBD1 (5 bases). The CDR3 has 15 amino acids. Trimming shortened V by 4 bases and J by 0 bases, and 10 bases separated the two germline ends. Germline assignment: CDR1 LNHNV and CDR2 YYDKDF (reference sequence). The CDR3 region has the DNA TGTGCCACCAGCACCAGGGACTATAGCAATCAGCCCCAGCATTTT. Amino acid sequence: CATSTRDYSNQPQHF.

With respect to this clone: One end of the junction is discordant with germline, which a read error may explain. The genes are TRBV4-3 and TRBJ1-2, with 7 bases that match TRBD1. Germline CDR1 LGHNA, CDR2 YSLEER. CDR3 length: 15 residues. For the CDR3, the DNA is TGCGCCAGCAGCCAAGAGTCAGGGGGGAACTATGGCCACACCTTC. It translates to CASSQESGGNYGHTF.

For the CDR3, the DNA is TGTGCCAGCAGCTTCCCCGGGGGGGCAGCATTACAGACCCAGTACTTC. It is translated as CASSFPGGAALQTQYF. The rearrangement links TRBV11-2 to TRBJ2-5, with 8 bases aligning to TRBD2. This CDR3 is 16 amino acids long. Per the germline V gene, CDR1 is SGHAT and CDR2 is FQNNGV. V shed 3 bases, J shed 6 bases, and the junction held 12 bases outside the gene matches.

The chain has TRBV9 and TRBJ2-7; 8 bases match TRBD1. In germline, CDR1 is SGDLS, CDR2 YYNGEE. Trimming removed 5 bases from V and 6 bases from J; junction bases left unmatched: 7. CDR3 length: 13 amino acids. CDR3 amino acids: CASRSGQGGEQYF. CDR3 DNA sequence: TGTGCCAGCAGGTCAGGACAGGGAGGCGAGCAGTACTTC.

The chain employs TRBV30 and TRBJ2-5, with D possibly TRBD1 on 6 matching bases. Germline CDR1 is GTSNPN and CDR2 is SVGIG (reference sequence). With 6 bases removed from V and 5 bases from J, the gap between germline ends came to 19 bases. This CDR3 is 14 amino acids long. The CDR3 DNA reads TGTGCCTGCCGGCGATGGGACATAGGGGAGACCCAGTACTTC. Its protein is CACRRWDIGETQYF.